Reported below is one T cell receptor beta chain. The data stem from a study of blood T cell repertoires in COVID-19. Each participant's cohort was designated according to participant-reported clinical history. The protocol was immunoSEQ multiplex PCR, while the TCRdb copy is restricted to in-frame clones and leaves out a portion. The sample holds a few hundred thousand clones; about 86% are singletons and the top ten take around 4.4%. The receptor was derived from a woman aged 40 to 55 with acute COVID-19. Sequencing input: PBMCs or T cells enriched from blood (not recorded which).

The CDR3 bases are TGTGCCAGCAGCTTAGACCGGGATCCTGGAAACACCATATATTTT. Translation: CASSLDRDPGNTIYF. The chain uses TRBV7-9 and TRBJ1-3; no reliable D call. This CDR3 has 15 residues. Germline V gene lookup returns CDR1 SEHNR and CDR2 FQNEAQ (reference sequence). Trimming removed 1 base from V and 2 bases from J, with 9 bases in between.